The 32 T cell receptor beta chains reported below all come from one sample, sequenced in a study of cytomegalovirus exposure and HLA in healthy donors. The PCR contained 60 Vbeta and 13 Jbeta primers. Generated by immunoSEQ multiplex PCR, the TCRdb table keeps only in-frame clones and is missing some. Of fewer than 250,000 clones listed, 82% were seen once; the top ten hold 6%. The sequencing sample was made of PBMCs. Receptor source: a man aged 35 to 55 in good health and CMV-seropositive.

This chain connects TRBV7-2 to TRBJ2-6, with D maybe TRBD1 (6 bases). Trimming stripped 1 base from V and 0 bases from J, with 13 bases between. The CDR3 spans 18 residues. The germline V gene has CDR1 SGHTA and CDR2 FQGNSA. The CDR3 DNA sequence: TGTGCCAGCAGCTTAGAGGGACACCTGAGCTCTGGGGCCAACGTCCTGACTTTC. Protein sequence: CASSLEGHLSSGANVLTF.

Of note for this clone: This sample includes further DNA sequences coding for the same CDR3. This chain uses TRBV28 with TRBJ2-5; D remains unclear. The CDR3 runs 11 residues. Germline CDR1 and CDR2: MDHEN and SYDVKM. V lost 3 bases and J lost 5, with 4 bases in between. The CDR3 sequence is CASSFRETQYF. CDR3 nucleotides: TGTGCCAGCAGTTTCAGGGAGACCCAGTACTTC.

The rearrangement joins TRBV2 to TRBJ2-7; D is uncertain. The CDR3 extends over 14 amino acids. With 6 bases removed from V and 6 bases from J, the gap between germline ends came to 18 bases. Germline assignment: CDR1 SNHLY and CDR2 FYNNEI. For the CDR3, the DNA is TGTGCCAGCAGGGGTTACCGCCAACCAGGCGAGCAGTACTTC. Encoded protein: CASRGYRQPGEQYF.

The rearrangement joins TRBV28 to TRBJ2-2; 15 positions agree with TRBD2. Germline CDR1 MDHEN, CDR2 SYDVKM. The J segment lost 6 bases and the V segment lost 0 bases, leaving 2 bases of the junction unmatched. The CDR3 consists of 17 residues. In nucleotides, the CDR3 is TGTGCCAGCAGTTTATGGGGACTAGCGGGAGGACCCGGGGAGCTGTTTTTT. This translates into CASSLWGLAGGPGELFF.

The table lists this clone with a count of one. V gene TRBV27 combines with J gene TRBJ1-1, with D unclear. Looked up from germline, CDR1 is MNHEY and CDR2 is SMNVEV (reference sequence). The length of the CDR3 is 14 residues. Trimming shortened V by 1 base and J by 1 base, and 7 bases separated the two germline ends. CDR3 loop: CASSLFRGNTEAFF. The CDR3 coding sequence is TGTGCCAGCAGTTTATTTCGGGGGAACACTGAAGCTTTCTTT.

The CDR3 loop reads CASSARQGDPYEQYF. Here the CDR3 DNA reads TGTGCCAGCAGCGCTCGACAGGGGGACCCCTACGAGCAGTACTTC. The chain recombines TRBV9 with TRBJ2-7; 9 bases map to TRBD1. With V trimmed by 3 bases and J by 2 bases, 6 bases remained unmatched. This CDR3 is built from 15 residues. Germline CDR1 is SGDLS and CDR2 is YYNGEE.

The chain carries TRBV5-1 and TRBJ1-1, with 11 bases fitting TRBD1. The CDR3 sequence is 14 residues long. With 4 bases clipped from V and 4 bases from J, the junction kept 3 bases outside the gene matches. CDR1 and CDR2 (germline): SGHRS, YFSETQ. The CDR3 reads CASSVGQGATEAFF. CDR3 DNA sequence: TGCGCCAGCAGCGTAGGACAGGGGGCCACTGAAGCTTTCTTT. Looking up the rest from reference TRBV5-1 and TRBJ1-1 gives the full variable domain: KAGVTQTPRYLIKTRGQQVTLSCSPISGHRSVSWYQQTPGQGLQFLFEYFSETQRNKGNFPGRFSGRQFSNSRSEMNVSTLELGDSALYLCASSVGQGATEAFFGQGTRLTVV.

This chain uses TRBV7-6 with TRBJ2-5; possibly TRBD2 for D (5 bases). CDR3 size: 12 residues. Germline loops: CDR1 SGHVS, CDR2 FNYEAQ. V shed 8 bases and J shed 5 bases, with 12 bases lying between them. The CDR3 bases are TGTGCCAGCGGATTAGGCGGGGAGACCCAGTACTTC. It translates to CASGLGGETQYF.

This clone has a handful of counts. This sequence joins TRBV5-1 and TRBJ2-4; TRBD2 matches 8 bases. Trimming took 4 bases from V and 7 from J; bases not matched to a gene: 7. Germline V gene data show CDR1 as SGHRS and CDR2 as YFSETQ. CDR3 length: 14 amino acids. Here the CDR3 DNA reads TGCGCCAGCAGCCAAGGACTAGCAACTAACATTCAGTACTTC. Its translation: CASSQGLATNIQYF.

The chain carries TRBV5-1 and TRBJ2-2, with D perhaps TRBD1 (6 bases). The V end was cut by 6 bases, the J end by 7 bases, with 16 bases between. The CDR3 runs to 14 residues. Looked up from germline, CDR1 is SGHRS and CDR2 is YFSETQ. CDR3: CASMAGDIGGELFF. The DNA of the CDR3 is TGCGCCAGCATGGCAGGGGATATCGGCGGGGAGCTGTTTTTT.

The chain recombines TRBV30 with TRBJ2-7, with 12 bases identical to TRBD2. The V gene's germline CDR1 is GTSNPN and CDR2 SVGIG (reference sequence). There are 15 residues in the CDR3. The V gene end was trimmed by 2 bases and the J gene end by 5 bases; junction bases not matched to a gene: 7. CDR3 in amino acids: CAWSSTSGRINEQYF. The CDR3 bases are TGTGCCTGGAGTTCCACTAGCGGGAGGATTAACGAGCAGTACTTC.

This clone is a singleton in its sample. The V and J genes are TRBV6-1 and TRBJ1-1; D is perhaps TRBD1 (6 bases). The germline V and J ends were trimmed by 8 bases and 5 bases, with 24 bases remaining between them. Germline V gene data show CDR1 as MNHNS and CDR2 as SASEGT. This CDR3 comprises 16 residues. CDR3: CASGGLSGGRGTEAFF. In nucleotides, the CDR3 is TGTGCCAGCGGTGGCCTTTCCGGGGGGCGCGGGACTGAAGCTTTCTTT.

The V call is TRBV6-1, the J call TRBJ2-3; 9 nucleotides line up with TRBD2. V shed 10 bases, J shed 6 bases, and the junction held 14 bases outside the gene matches. The CDR3 is made up of 15 amino acids. Germline V gene lookup returns CDR1 MNHNS and CDR2 SASEGT. The CDR3 region has the DNA TGTGCCAATTCCTTGTGGGCGGGAGGGGCGGATACGCAGTATTTT. It yields the protein CANSLWAGGADTQYF.

This clone was detected only a few times. This sequence joins TRBV19 and TRBJ2-3; D is possibly TRBD2 (6 bases). CDR3 length equals 15 residues. Trimming removed 3 bases at V and 3 bases at J, with 13 bases between. CDR1 is LNHDA and CDR2 is SQIVND in the germline V gene (reference sequence). This CDR3 is CASSMIKGGTDTQYF. CDR3 coding DNA: TGTGCCAGTAGTATGATAAAGGGAGGAACAGATACGCAGTATTTT.

V and J are TRBV5-1 and TRBJ1-1; no firm D call. From germline, CDR1 is SGHRS and CDR2 YFSETQ. The V gene lost 4 bases and the J gene lost 4 bases, with 11 bases spanning the gap. This CDR3 region has 13 residues. The DNA of the CDR3 is TGCGCCAGCAGCCCGGCGGATGGCACTGAAGCTTTCTTT. This gives the protein CASSPADGTEAFF.

The V gene is TRBV25-1, the J gene TRBJ1-1; TRBD1 matches 10 bases. The CDR3 covers 14 residues. With V trimmed by 1 base and J by 7 bases, 3 bases remained unmatched. The germline gives CDR1 MGHDK, CDR2 SYGVNS. CDR3 amino acids: CASSEWDRGVEAFF. The CDR3 DNA follows: TGTGCCAGCAGTGAATGGGACAGGGGCGTTGAAGCTTTCTTT.

This sequence joins TRBV5-1 and TRBJ1-1, with TRBD1 as a possible D gene (6 bases). V gave up 4 bases and J gave up 8 bases, with 15 bases separating them. This CDR3 region has 13 residues. Germline CDR1 is SGHRS and CDR2 is YFSETQ. DNA of the CDR3: TGCGCCAGCAGCGGAGGTCGGGGGGGCGAAGCTTTCTTT. It specifies CASSGGRGGEAFF. The variable domain in full, with the rest retrieved from reference TRBV5-1 and TRBJ1-1, is KAGVTQTPRYLIKTRGQQVTLSCSPISGHRSVSWYQQTPGQGLQFLFEYFSETQRNKGNFPGRFSGRQFSNSRSEMNVSTLELGDSALYLCASSGGRGGEAFFGQGTRLTVV.

The chain combines TRBV5-1 with TRBJ2-3, with 9 bases aligning to TRBD2. CDR3 length: 14 amino acids. CDR1 is SGHRS, CDR2 YFSETQ, per germline. Losses at the gene ends were 4 bases for V and 6 bases for J; bases not matched to a gene: 6. CDR3 region: CASSISGSGDTQYF. The CDR3 DNA is TGCGCCAGCAGCATTAGCGGGAGCGGGGATACGCAGTATTTT. The full variable domain, completed using reference TRBV5-1 and TRBJ2-3, is KAGVTQTPRYLIKTRGQQVTLSCSPISGHRSVSWYQQTPGQGLQFLFEYFSETQRNKGNFPGRFSGRQFSNSRSEMNVSTLELGDSALYLCASSISGSGDTQYFGPGTRLTVL.

This chain joins TRBV19 and TRBJ2-5; TRBD2 might be the D (6 bases). This CDR3 spans 13 amino acids. Trimming shortened V by 9 bases and J by 5 bases, and 16 bases separated the two germline ends. CDR1 and CDR2 (germline): LNHDA, SQIVND (reference sequence). The CDR3 DNA sequence: TGTGCCAGCTCATCCGGGGGATGGGAGACCCAGTACTTC. This encodes CASSSGGWETQYF. Looking up the rest from reference TRBV19 and TRBJ2-5 gives the full variable domain: DGGITQSPKYLFRKEGQNVTLSCEQNLNHDAMYWYRQDPGQGLRLIYYSQIVNDFQKGDIAEGYSVSREKKESFPLTVTSAQKNPTAFYLCASSSGGWETQYFGPGTRLLVL.

V usage is TRBV6-4 and J usage is TRBJ2-1, with D possibly matching TRBD2 (5 bases). V was cut by 2 bases and J by 9 bases, with 14 bases left in between. Germline V gene lookup returns CDR1 MRHNA and CDR2 SNTAGT. This CDR3 is 14 amino acids long. The CDR3 sequence: CASSDIPLAAEQFF. CDR3 bases: TGTGCCAGCAGTGACATCCCCCTAGCCGCTGAGCAGTTCTTC.

The CDR3 bases are TGTGCCAGCAGCGGAGTGGGGGAGGGTAGGAACTATGGCTACACCTTC. Protein product: CASSGVGEGRNYGYTF. This rearrangement joins TRBV9 to TRBJ1-2; tentatively, D is TRBD1 (5 bases). Per the germline V gene, CDR1 is SGDLS and CDR2 is YYNGEE. The CDR3 totals 16 residues. The V end was cut by 3 bases, the J end by 2 bases, with 17 bases between.

This chain connects TRBV29-1 to TRBJ2-1, with 13 bases aligning to TRBD2. CDR1 and CDR2 (germline): SQVTM, ANQGSEA. CDR3 length equals 13 residues. V lost 7 bases and J lost 9; bases outside the gene matches: 6. CDR3 amino acids: CSARTSGRGEQFF. The CDR3 DNA is TGCAGCGCTAGAACTAGCGGGAGGGGTGAGCAGTTCTTC.

The chain joins TRBV5-4 to TRBJ2-3; 7 bases are shared with TRBD2. Per the germline V gene, CDR1 is SGHNT and CDR2 is YYREEE (reference sequence). Losses at the gene ends were 0 bases for V and 6 bases for J; bases not matched to a gene: 10. The CDR3 sequence is 16 residues long. The CDR3 loop is CASSLGRAGVRDTQYF. The DNA for the CDR3 is TGTGCCAGCAGCTTGGGTAGGGCGGGGGTACGGGATACGCAGTATTTT.

This rearrangement joins TRBV5-6 to TRBJ2-1; D is possibly TRBD1 (5 bases). The CDR3 runs to 13 residues. V lost 1 base and J 5 bases, leaving 7 bases between the germline ends. The germline V gene has CDR1 SGHDT and CDR2 YYEEEE. The CDR3 reads CASSLWGDNEQFF. The CDR3 region has the DNA TGTGCCAGCAGCTTGTGGGGCGACAATGAGCAGTTCTTC. Full variable domain (missing parts from reference TRBV5-6 and TRBJ2-1): DAGVTQSPTHLIKTRGQQVTLRCSPKSGHDTVSWYQQALGQGPQFIFQYYEEEERQRGNFPDRFSGHQFPNYSSELNVNALLLGDSALYLCASSLWGDNEQFFGPGTRLTVL.

This rearrangement joins TRBV25-1 to TRBJ2-5; TRBD2 agrees at 14 bases. The CDR3 covers 17 residues. Germline CDR1 and CDR2: MGHDK and SYGVNS. V was clipped by 1 base and J by 4 bases; unmatched bases: 5. The CDR3 DNA is TGTGCCAGCAGTGAATCGGCGACTAGCGGGAGGGGAGAGACCCAGTACTTC. This translates into CASSESATSGRGETQYF.

V is TRBV28 and J is TRBJ2-7, with D perhaps matching TRBD1 (6 bases). The V end was cut by 3 bases, the J end by 4 bases, with 10 bases between. The CDR3 consists of 13 residues. Per the germline V gene, CDR1 is MDHEN and CDR2 is SYDVKM. The CDR3 region is CASSFEGEYEQYF. CDR3 coding DNA: TGTGCCAGCAGTTTTGAGGGGGAGTACGAGCAGTACTTC.

The chain joins TRBV6-6 to TRBJ1-2, with D unclear. Germline values: CDR1 MNHNY, CDR2 SVGAGI (reference sequence). Trimming left V 5 bases short and J 2 bases short, with 6 bases between. The CDR3 loop spans 12 amino acids. The CDR3 spells CASSTTNYGYTF. The CDR3 coding sequence is TGTGCCAGCAGTACAACCAACTATGGCTACACCTTC.

V is TRBV5-1 and J is TRBJ1-4; TRBD1 matches at 11 bases. V lost 2 bases, J lost 0 bases, and 3 bases stayed unmatched. The germline CDR1 and CDR2 sequences are SGHRS and YFSETQ. CDR3 size: 17 residues. The chain's CDR3 is CASSFGQGAATNEKLFF. CDR3 bases: TGCGCCAGCAGCTTTGGACAGGGGGCAGCAACTAATGAAAAACTGTTTTTT.

The CDR3 nucleotides read TGTGCCAGCAGCCTAGGGACAGGGGGCCTCGAGCAGTACTTC. This codes for CASSLGTGGLEQYF. This rearrangement joins TRBV11-1 to TRBJ2-5, with TRBD1 matching 12 bases. With the DNA end fitting TRBJ2-7 better, the J assignment may be wrong. CDR3 length: 14 amino acids. Germline V gene sequence: CDR1 SGHAT, CDR2 FQDESV (reference sequence).

The chain couples TRBV4-1 to TRBJ1-5; D is possibly TRBD1 (6 bases). Looked up from germline, CDR1 is MGHRA and CDR2 is YSYEKL. CDR3 size: 16 residues. V was cut by 0 bases and J by 4 bases, with 13 bases left in between. The chain's CDR3 is CASSQETGAWNQPQHF. The CDR3, as DNA: TGCGCCAGCAGCCAAGAGACAGGAGCGTGGAATCAGCCCCAGCATTTT.

The rearrangement uses TRBV5-1 and TRBJ2-2; D is perhaps TRBD1 (6 bases). The CDR3 has 15 residues. Deletions cut 7 bases from V and 6 bases from J, with 19 bases between. CDR1 is SGHRS, CDR2 YFSETQ, per germline. The CDR3 sequence: CASGHRDKVPGELFF. For the CDR3, the DNA is TGCGCCAGCGGCCACCGGGACAAAGTTCCCGGGGAGCTGTTTTTT. The variable domain in full, completed from reference TRBV5-1 and TRBJ2-2, reads KAGVTQTPRYLIKTRGQQVTLSCSPISGHRSVSWYQQTPGQGLQFLFEYFSETQRNKGNFPGRFSGRQFSNSRSEMNVSTLELGDSALYLCASGHRDKVPGELFFGEGSRLTVL.

The chain employs TRBV29-1 and TRBJ2-1; D unresolved. Trimming removed 1 base from V and 0 bases from J, with 7 bases in between. Germline V CDR1 and CDR2: SQVTM, ANQGSEA. The CDR3 has 14 residues. The CDR3 here is CSVEVGLSYNEQFF. Here the CDR3 DNA reads TGCAGCGTTGAAGTTGGCCTCTCCTACAATGAGCAGTTCTTC.